This TCR beta chain emerged from a study of radiotherapy plus CTLA-4 blockade in lung cancer. Study in general: Patients showed objective responses in around a sixth of cases and disease control in approximately 28%.

Profiling relied on immunoSEQ multiplex PCR, and the TCRdb table lists in-frame clones only, not all of them. This table holds about 47,000 clones, around 69% found once. Study-wide results and caveats: Following radiotherapy plus ipilimumab, tumor-derived TCR clones expanded in the blood.

With regard to this clone: What it binds is unknown.

The source material was peripheral blood, sampled from a patient treated with radiotherapy plus ipilimumab. The sequence was obtained from a human donor with non-small cell lung cancer who had stable disease on radiotherapy plus ipilimumab.

The CDR3 reads CASSLGWTGAAYEQYF. The DNA for the CDR3 is TGTGCCAGCAGCTTGGGGTGGACAGGGGCTGCCTACGAGCAGTACTTC. The chain combines TRBV9 with TRBJ2-7; 9 bases align to TRBD1. Germline CDR1 reads SGDLS; CDR2 reads YYNGEE. Unmatched junction bases numbered 10, after V lost 4 bases and J lost 2 bases. CDR3 length equals 16 residues.